Listed here are 21 T cell receptor beta chains from one sample, sequenced in a study of metastatic and nonmetastatic thyroid tumors. TCRdb used MiXCR to call clones anew from the PCR reads. The table includes approximately 15,000 clones, roughly 19% detected once. Each patient went into thyroid surgery without having received any treatment. The sample was blood. The receptor set was obtained from a female donor with papillary thyroid cancer or a benign thyroid nodule (not recorded which). Some clones in this sample may be carry-over from other donors' samples.

This clone was picked up many times. The chain carries TRBV20-1 and TRBJ1-3, with a possible D match to TRBD1 (5 bases). The CDR3 covers 13 residues. CDR1 is DFQATT, CDR2 SNEGSKA, per germline (reference sequence). V was pared by 5 bases and J by 3 bases, with 11 bases between. The CDR3 DNA reads as TGCAGTGCTGACCAGGGTATTGGAAACACCATATATTTT. This encodes CSADQGIGNTIYF.

This clone is classed as medium-sized. The chain couples TRBV6-1 to TRBJ1-4; D remains unclear. Trimming removed 10 bases from V and 8 bases from J, with 17 bases in between. The CDR3 is 13 amino acids. Germline loops: CDR1 MNHNS, CDR2 SASEGT. Here the CDR3 DNA reads TGTGCCACCGTCCGGGCGCGAAGCGAAAAACTGTTTTTT. This translates into CATVRARSEKLFF.

This clone was counted at least ten times. The chain uses TRBV6-5 and TRBJ1-5, with D unclear. Trimming cost V 2 bases and J 1 base, with 6 bases left between them. Germline V gene sequence: CDR1 MNHEY, CDR2 SVGAGI. This CDR3 is built from 14 residues. CDR3 nucleotides: TGTGCCAGCAGTTACGGTCTAAGCAATCAGCCCCAGCATTTT. This codes for CASSYGLSNQPQHF.

This clone is deemed medium-sized. The CDR3 nucleotides read TGTGCCAGCAGTGAAGCGCTTCTGGGCAATCAGCCCCAGCATTTT. This gives the protein CASSEALLGNQPQHF. This sequence joins TRBV6-1 and TRBJ1-5; D unclear. Trimming removed 0 bases from V and 2 bases from J, with 8 bases in between. The CDR3 is made up of 15 amino acids. The V gene's germline CDR1 is MNHNS and CDR2 SASEGT.

Ten or more counts support this clone. The V gene is TRBV7-9, the J gene TRBJ1-4; 7 bases agree with TRBD1. Germline V gives CDR1 SEHNR, CDR2 FQNEAQ (reference sequence). The CDR3 has 14 amino acids. V was pared by 1 base and J by 6 bases, with 2 bases of the junction left unmatched. The CDR3, as DNA: TGTGCCAGCAGCTTAGATCAGGGGGATGAAAAACTGTTTTTT. This encodes CASSLDQGDEKLFF. Filled out from reference TRBV7-9 and TRBJ1-4, the complete variable domain reads DTGVSQNPRHKITKRGQNVTFRCDPISEHNRLYWYRQTLGQGPEFLTYFQNEAQLEKSRLLSDRFSAERPKGSFSTLEIQRTEQGDSAMYLCASSLDQGDEKLFFGSGTQLSVL.

At least ten counts were recorded for this clone. CDR3 loop: CAWGQLNYGYTF. The CDR3 DNA reads TGTGCCTGGGGACAGCTCAACTATGGCTACACCTTC. V and J are TRBV30 and TRBJ1-2; a weak D match, TRBD1 (6 bases). CDR3 length equals 12 residues. Germline loops: CDR1 GTSNPN, CDR2 SVGIG (reference sequence). V was clipped by 5 bases and J by 2 bases, with 9 bases between them.

This clone has at least ten counts. The V gene is TRBV7-9, the J gene TRBJ2-3, with D uncertain. This CDR3 is 12 amino acids long. The V end was cut by 5 bases, the J end by 2 bases, with 5 bases between. In germline, CDR1 is SEHNR, CDR2 FQNEAQ (reference sequence). CDR3 protein: CASSPNTDTQYF. CDR3 DNA sequence: TGTGCCAGCAGCCCCAACACAGATACGCAGTATTTT.

This chain uses TRBV4-1 with TRBJ2-1; TRBD1 might be the D (5 bases). V lost 0 bases and J lost 1, with 10 bases in between. Per germline, CDR1 MGHRA and CDR2 YSYEKL. CDR3 length equals 16 residues. In nucleotides, the CDR3 is TGCGCCAGCAGCCAAGATGGGGCGGCTTCCTACAATGAGCAGTTCTTC. Translating gives CASSQDGAASYNEQFF.

The chain recombines TRBV28 with TRBJ2-2; the match to TRBD2 covers 8 bases. Unmatched junction bases numbered 15, after V lost 3 bases and J lost 0 bases. This CDR3 is 20 amino acids long. The V gene's germline CDR1 is MDHEN and CDR2 SYDVKM. CDR3 nucleotide sequence: TGTGCCAGCAGTTTCTCTCAACGTCTAGCGGGTGGTGCGAACACCGGGGAGCTGTTTTTT. Amino acid sequence: CASSFSQRLAGGANTGELFF. Full variable domain (rest looked up from reference TRBV28 and TRBJ2-2): DVKVTQSSRYLVKRTGEKVFLECVQDMDHENMFWYRQDPGLGLRLIYFSYDVKMKEKGDIPEGYSVSREKKERFSLILESASTNQTSMYLCASSFSQRLAGGANTGELFFGEGSRLTVL.

This clone is medium-sized by share. The rearrangement uses TRBV28 and TRBJ2-7, with 9 bases identical to TRBD2. There are 15 residues in the CDR3. The V gene's germline CDR1 is MDHEN and CDR2 SYDVKM. J was trimmed by 7 bases and V by 7 bases; bases with no gene match: 14. CDR3 in amino acids: CASTAGGGRGVEQYF. DNA of the CDR3: TGTGCCAGCACGGCGGGAGGGGGGAGGGGCGTGGAGCAGTACTTC. The full variable domain, its missing parts supplied by reference TRBV28 and TRBJ2-7, is DVKVTQSSRYLVKRTGEKVFLECVQDMDHENMFWYRQDPGLGLRLIYFSYDVKMKEKGDIPEGYSVSREKKERFSLILESASTNQTSMYLCASTAGGGRGVEQYFGPGTRLTVT.

At least ten counts were recorded for this clone. A much bigger clone sits one base away, suggesting this may be a read error. The V gene is TRBV5-1, the J gene TRBJ2-7; the D is unclear. V dropped 3 bases and J dropped 5 bases, with 12 bases sitting between them. Germline V CDR1 and CDR2: SGHRS, YFSETQ. This CDR3 is 13 amino acids long. CDR3 protein: CASSSGPAHEQYF. The CDR3, as DNA: TGCGCCAGCAGCTCCGGGCCCGCCCACGAGCAGTACTTC.

This clone ranks as medium-sized (0.01 to 0.1%). The V and J genes are TRBV20-1 and TRBJ2-1, with D possibly being TRBD1 (6 bases). V lost 6 bases, J lost 8 bases, and 17 bases lay in between. Germline V gives CDR1 DFQATT, CDR2 SNEGSKA (reference sequence). The CDR3 extends over 13 amino acids. CDR3 amino acids: CSAVLTGRDEQFF. CDR3 in DNA: TGCAGTGCGGTTTTAACAGGGCGAGATGAGCAGTTCTTC.

This clone is judged medium-sized. This sequence joins TRBV6-1 and TRBJ2-7; a weak D match, TRBD2 (5 bases). There are 15 residues in the CDR3. The V gene's germline CDR1 is MNHNS and CDR2 SASEGT. V lost 3 bases to trimming and J lost 0 bases, with 12 bases between them. The CDR3 is CASSDGGQTSYEQYF. The DNA of the CDR3 is TGTGCCAGCAGTGATGGCGGGCAGACCTCCTACGAGCAGTACTTC.

This clone is labeled as medium-sized (0.01 to 0.1%). The chain joins TRBV19 to TRBJ2-1; D is perhaps TRBD2 (5 bases). CDR1 LNHDA and CDR2 SQIVND come from the germline V gene (reference sequence). This CDR3 comprises 14 residues. V shed 6 bases and J shed 0 bases, with 9 bases lying between them. CDR3 in amino acids: CASRRGSSYNEQFF. As DNA, the CDR3 is TGTGCCAGTAGAAGAGGGAGCTCCTACAATGAGCAGTTCTTC.

In this sample, this clone turned up many times. V gene TRBV11-1 combines with J gene TRBJ1-3, with D maybe TRBD1 (5 bases). CDR3 length: 16 residues. Trimming removed 1 base from V and 5 bases from J, with 15 bases in between. The V gene's germline CDR1 is SGHAT and CDR2 FQDESV (reference sequence). CDR3 coding DNA: TGTGCCAGCAGCTTAGGGGGACCTCCCCCAAGAAACACCATATATTTT. Translation: CASSLGGPPPRNTIYF.

Sample share makes this clone medium-sized. The rearrangement joins TRBV7-6 to TRBJ2-7; D not certain. This CDR3 contains 12 residues. CDR1 is SGHVS, CDR2 FNYEAQ, per germline. Trimming left V 1 base short and J 7 bases short, with 8 bases between. The CDR3 DNA reads as TGTGCCAGCAGCTTAGATGACGAGGAGCAGTACTTC. This sequence encodes CASSLDDEEQYF.

The rearrangement links TRBV20-1 to TRBJ2-3; possibly TRBD2 for D (6 bases). V lost 5 bases, J lost 2 bases, and 14 bases lay in between. In germline, CDR1 is DFQATT, CDR2 SNEGSKA (reference sequence). This CDR3 contains 14 residues. As DNA, the CDR3 is TGCAGTGCTTCTTTGGCGGACTACACAGATACGCAGTATTTT. Protein sequence: CSASLADYTDTQYF.

The chain employs TRBV10-3 and TRBJ2-5; a weak D match, TRBD2 (7 bases). The CDR3 has 12 amino acids. V shed 9 bases and J shed 5 bases, with 13 bases lying between them. CDR1 is ENHRY and CDR2 is SYGVKD in the germline V gene. The CDR3 DNA sequence: TGTGCCATGGAAGGGGGGGACGAGACCCAGTACTTC. Amino acid sequence: CAMEGGDETQYF.

Concerning this clone itself: Germline is not matched at one junction end, which may reflect a read error. The sample has other DNA sequences that encode this CDR3 too. The chain carries TRBV15 and TRBJ2-5; weak D call: TRBD2 (6 bases). The CDR3 length is 15 residues. Germline values: CDR1 LNHNV, CDR2 YYDKDF (reference sequence). The CDR3 sequence: CATSRSGGGQETQYF. The CDR3 coding sequence is TGTGCCACTAGCAGATCCGGGGGTGGCCAAGAGACCCAGTACTTC.

This clone was counted a few times. The V and J genes are TRBV27 and TRBJ2-7; D remains ambiguous. This CDR3 comprises 12 residues. V lost 5 bases and J lost 3, with 8 bases in between. CDR1 and CDR2 from the germline V gene are MNHEY and SMNVEV (reference sequence). DNA of the CDR3: TGTGCCAGCAGTCCGAACAACTACGAGCAGTACTTC. It yields the protein CASSPNNYEQYF.

This clone was seen at least ten times. This specimen includes other DNA sequences encoding the same CDR3. The chain has TRBV7-9 and TRBJ2-6; 7 nucleotides agree with TRBD1. The CDR3 runs to 15 residues. From germline, CDR1 is SEHNR and CDR2 FQNEAQ (reference sequence). V was clipped by 4 bases and J by 2 bases; unmatched bases: 2. CDR3 in amino acids: CASSYTGAGANVLTF. The CDR3 DNA reads as TGTGCCAGCAGCTATACAGGGGCTGGGGCCAACGTCCTGACTTTC.